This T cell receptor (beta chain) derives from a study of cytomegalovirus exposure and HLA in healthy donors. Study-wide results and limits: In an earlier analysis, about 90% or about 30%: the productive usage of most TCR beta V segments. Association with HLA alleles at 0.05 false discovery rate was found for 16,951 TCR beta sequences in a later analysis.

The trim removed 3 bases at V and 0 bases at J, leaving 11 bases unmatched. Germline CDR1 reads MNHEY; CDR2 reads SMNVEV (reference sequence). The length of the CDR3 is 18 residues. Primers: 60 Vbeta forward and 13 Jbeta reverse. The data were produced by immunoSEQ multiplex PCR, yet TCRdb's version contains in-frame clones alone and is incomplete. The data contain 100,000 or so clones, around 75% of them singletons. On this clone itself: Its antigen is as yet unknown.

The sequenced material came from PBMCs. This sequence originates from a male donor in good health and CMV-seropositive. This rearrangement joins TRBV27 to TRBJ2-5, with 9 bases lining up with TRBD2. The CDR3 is CASSLGPRSGGYQETQYF. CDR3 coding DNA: TGTGCCAGCAGTTTGGGTCCCCGGAGCGGGGGGTACCAAGAGACCCAGTACTTC.